Each of the 9 T cell receptor beta chains below was sequenced from the same sample in a study of blood T cell repertoires in COVID-19. Here immunoSEQ multiplex PCR was the method, and the copy in TCRdb shows in-frame clones only, minus some. The data show about 90,000 clones, with under 95% seen just once and roughly 2.3% held by the top ten. What was sequenced was peripheral blood. These receptors all come from a human donor with active COVID-19. The donor label of this sample is uncertain.

The chain has TRBV6-5 and TRBJ2-5; perhaps TRBD2 as D (7 bases). Germline values: CDR1 MNHEY, CDR2 SVGAGI. The CDR3 is 14 amino acids. Trimming took 5 bases from V and 5 from J, leaving 15 bases between them. The CDR3 is CASSLYREGETQYF. The CDR3 bases are TGTGCCAGCAGTCTTTACAGGGAGGGGGAGACCCAGTACTTC.

The CDR3 reads CASSIIGEAEAFF. CDR3 DNA: TGCGCCAGCAGCATTATTGGTGAGGCTGAAGCTTTCTTT. The J gene is TRBJ1-1, the V gene TRBV5-1; D not resolved. V dropped 4 bases and J dropped 6 bases, with 13 bases sitting between them. Germline-derived CDR1 and CDR2 are SGHRS and YFSETQ. The length of the CDR3 is 13 residues.

This clone was found once. The chain couples TRBV9 to TRBJ1-2; 7 bases match TRBD1. Germline V lookup: CDR1 SGDLS, CDR2 YYNGEE. The J segment lost 5 bases and the V segment lost 0 bases, leaving 10 bases of the junction unmatched. CDR3 size: 16 residues. The CDR3 loop is CASSVGDDRDSYGYTF. The CDR3 coding sequence is TGTGCCAGCAGCGTAGGGGACGACAGGGATTCTTATGGCTACACCTTC.

CDR3 bases: TGTGCCAGCAGCTTAGGGGGACAGAACTACGAGCAGTACTTC. Protein sequence: CASSLGGQNYEQYF. The chain recombines TRBV11-3 with TRBJ2-7; 7 positions match TRBD1. Germline CDR1 SGHNT, CDR2 YENEEA. This CDR3 has 14 amino acids. Trimming cost V 1 base and J 3 bases; bases outside gene matches: 3. Variable domain in full (rest from reference TRBV11-3 and TRBJ2-7): EAGVVQSPRYKIIEKKQPVAFWCNPISGHNTLYWYLQNLGQGPELLIRYENEEAVDDSQLPKDRFSAERLKGVDSTLKIQPAELGDSAVYLCASSLGGQNYEQYFGPGTRLTVT.

The CDR3 region has the DNA TGCGCCAGCAGCCTAGCGGGGGGCGGCTACAATGAGCAGTTCTTC. Translating gives CASSLAGGGYNEQFF. The rearrangement uses TRBV5-1 and TRBJ2-1, with 11 bases fitting TRBD2. This CDR3 region has 15 residues. Germline V lookup: CDR1 SGHRS, CDR2 YFSETQ. V was pared by 4 bases and J by 3 bases, with 3 bases of the junction left unmatched. The whole variable domain, filled in from reference TRBV5-1 and TRBJ2-1, reads KAGVTQTPRYLIKTRGQQVTLSCSPISGHRSVSWYQQTPGQGLQFLFEYFSETQRNKGNFPGRFSGRQFSNSRSEMNVSTLELGDSALYLCASSLAGGGYNEQFFGPGTRLTVL.

The genes are TRBV5-1 and TRBJ2-1, with D perhaps matching TRBD2 (6 bases). Germline V gives CDR1 SGHRS, CDR2 YFSETQ. V lost 7 bases, J lost 10 bases, and 15 bases lay in between. The CDR3 runs to 12 residues. The CDR3 sequence: CASWSPGDEQFF. The CDR3, as DNA: TGCGCCAGCTGGTCCCCGGGAGACGAGCAGTTCTTC.

The chain couples TRBV7-3 to TRBJ2-3; TRBD2 aligns across 11 bases. The V segment lost 3 bases and the J segment 1 base; nucleotides outside the gene matches: 6. CDR3 length: 17 residues. Germline lookup yields CDR1 SGHTA and CDR2 FQGTGA. The CDR3 nucleotides are TGTGCCAGCAGCTTTAGCGGGGGGGCCGAGGGCACAGATACGCAGTATTTT. The encoded protein is CASSFSGGAEGTDTQYF.

The chain carries TRBV2 and TRBJ1-1; D is uncertain. The ends were cut back, 3 bases at V and 5 bases at J, with 10 bases in the middle. The V gene's germline CDR1 is SNHLY and CDR2 FYNNEI. This CDR3 spans 13 amino acids. CDR3 sequence: CASSEEAPTEAFF. In DNA, the CDR3 is TGTGCCAGCAGTGAGGAGGCCCCGACTGAAGCTTTCTTT.

The chain couples TRBV5-6 to TRBJ2-5; D unresolved. The CDR3 is 14 amino acids. Trimming removed 2 bases from V and 1 base from J, with 9 bases in between. CDR1 is SGHDT, CDR2 YYEEEE, per germline. Here the CDR3 DNA reads TGTGCCAGCAGCTTAGAACGGTCCCAAGAGACCCAGTACTTC. Encoded protein: CASSLERSQETQYF.